This T cell receptor beta chain was obtained from a study of T cells in Graves' hyperthyroidism and ophthalmopathy. Findings and limits, study-wide: Most expanded thyroid clonotypes above 0.001 recurred in blood. Stable hyperthyroidism was separated from ophthalmopathy by a model based on 13 V-J features.

It was RNA transcripts that yielded the amplified TCR beta CDR3 regions. Using the HTBI primer set, a first-round RT-PCR was run on the TCR CDR3. TCRdb independently ran MiXCR on the multiplex PCR reads; one entry per CDR3 protein. The sample records about 640,000 distinct CDR3 sequences, 20% being singletons. Exclusions: uncontrolled infection, other autoimmune disease, pregnancy, lactation. For the diagnoses, clinical symptoms, serum thyroxine and TRAb, thyroid ultrasound and orbital computed tomography were used. In this sample, this clonotype turned up a few times. No antigen is known for it. The germline gives CDR1 SQVTM, CDR2 ANQGSEA. The V and J ends lost 3 bases and 0 bases, in that order; junction bases with no gene match: 5. This CDR3 region has 15 residues.

This chain joins TRBV29-1 and TRBJ1-3; TRBD1 aligns across 7 bases. Material: blood. This TCR derives from a man aged 25 to 40 with Graves' ophthalmopathy. This chain's CDR3 is CSVEDRSHSGNTIYF. The CDR3 DNA reads as TGCAGCGTTGAGGACAGGTCTCACTCTGGAAACACCATATATTTT.